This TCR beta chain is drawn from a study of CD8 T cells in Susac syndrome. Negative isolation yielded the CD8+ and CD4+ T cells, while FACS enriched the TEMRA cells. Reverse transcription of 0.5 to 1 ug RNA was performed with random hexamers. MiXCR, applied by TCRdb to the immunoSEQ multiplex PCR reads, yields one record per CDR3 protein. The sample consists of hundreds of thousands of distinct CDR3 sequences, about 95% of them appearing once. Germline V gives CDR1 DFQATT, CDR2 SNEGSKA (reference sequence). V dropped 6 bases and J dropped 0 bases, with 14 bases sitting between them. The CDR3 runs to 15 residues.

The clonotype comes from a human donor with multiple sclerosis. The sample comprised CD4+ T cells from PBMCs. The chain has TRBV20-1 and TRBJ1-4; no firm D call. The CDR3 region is CSAKRWTATNEKLFF. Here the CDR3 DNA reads TGCAGTGCCAAACGTTGGACTGCAACTAATGAAAAACTGTTTTTT.